A single sample is the source of the 28 T cell receptor beta chains below, sequenced in a study of follicular helper T cells after annual influenza vaccination (dated by TCRdb to about 2017). Library generation was performed with the immunoSEQ multiplex PCR assay. TCRdb provides this immuneACCESS table in a form limited to in-frame rearrangements. Some clones are lacking; in checked studies, under half of them reflect an unresolved V gene, and why the rest are absent is not known. The sample has some 10,000 clones on record, under 80% of them singletons. Jointly, the top ten make up around 0.87% of the sample. The sample here was CXCR5- memory CD4+ T cells sorted from blood, taken 6 weeks after influenza vaccination. In light of the paper, this sample's cell subset or site label describes: CXCR5- memory CD4 T cells. Receptors were obtained from an adult who received the influenza vaccine.

The chain recombines TRBV19 with TRBJ1-5; 8 nucleotides align to TRBD1. V was clipped by 9 bases and J by 5 bases; unmatched bases: 12. Germline V gene data show CDR1 as LNHDA and CDR2 as SQIVND (reference sequence). The CDR3 runs to 15 residues. The CDR3 DNA reads TGTGCCAGCCGCTGGGACAGGAACCCCTATCAGCCCCAGCATTTT. Translated: CASRWDRNPYQPQHF.

Only a few counts were recorded for this clone. The chain combines TRBV7-8 with TRBJ2-7; D may be TRBD1 (6 bases). Germline loops: CDR1 SGHVS, CDR2 FQNEAQ. The CDR3 is 14 residues long. V lost 5 bases to trimming and J lost 6 bases, with 17 bases between them. In DNA form, the CDR3 reads TGTGCCAGCAGCACCTCTACAGGGTTCGGCGAGCAGTACTTC. This codes for CASSTSTGFGEQYF. Full variable domain (missing parts from reference TRBV7-8 and TRBJ2-7): GAGVSQSPRYKVAKRGQDVALRCDPISGHVSLFWYQQALGQGPEFLTYFQNEAQLDKSGLPSDRFFAERPEGSVSTLKIQRTQQEDSAVYLCASSTSTGFGEQYFGPGTRLTVT.

This clone was seen just once. The chain carries TRBV7-2 and TRBJ2-7; 14 nucleotides line up with TRBD2. CDR1 and CDR2 (germline): SGHTA, FQGNSA. The CDR3 is 16 amino acids. V trimming: 5 bases; J trimming: 2 bases; junction bases outside the gene matches: 5. CDR3 nucleotides: TGTGCCAGCAGCACTGGGACTAGCGGGGGCCCCTACGAGCAGTACTTC. This encodes CASSTGTSGGPYEQYF.

The rearrangement links TRBV11-2 to TRBJ2-3; TRBD2 matches at 12 bases. The germline CDR1 and CDR2 sequences are SGHAT and FQNNGV. There are 19 residues in the CDR3. J lost 2 bases, V lost 4 bases, and 13 bases had no gene match. DNA of the CDR3: TGTGCCAGCAGCTCCTCCCTGAGCCGACTAGCGGGGGTCACAGATACGCAGTATTTT. It encodes CASSSSLSRLAGVTDTQYF.

The chain links TRBV27 to TRBJ2-5; TRBD1 might be the D (6 bases). The CDR3 length is 16 residues. Trimming took 6 bases from V and 1 from J, leaving 18 bases between them. Germline-derived CDR1 and CDR2 are MNHEY and SMNVEV (reference sequence). DNA for the CDR3: TGTGCCAGCAGACTCCAGGGGAGCGTGGGCCAAGAGACCCAGTACTTC. Translating it yields CASRLQGSVGQETQYF.

This sequence joins TRBV4-1 and TRBJ1-4, with D possibly being TRBD1 (6 bases). V lost 0 bases to trimming and J lost 7 bases, with 18 bases between them. Germline V gene sequence: CDR1 MGHRA, CDR2 YSYEKL. This CDR3 is 17 amino acids long. Written as DNA, the CDR3 is TGCGCCAGCAGCCAAGAACTACGACAGGTTAGGGGTGAAAAACTGTTTTTT. Translated, it gives CASSQELRQVRGEKLFF.

The chain combines TRBV4-1 with TRBJ1-1; TRBD1 matches 8 bases. There are 14 residues in the CDR3. Per germline, CDR1 MGHRA and CDR2 YSYEKL. J lost 5 bases, V lost 5 bases, and 7 bases had no gene match. CDR3 sequence reads: CASSFGQGQTEAFF. The CDR3 DNA reads TGCGCCAGCAGCTTTGGACAGGGTCAGACTGAAGCTTTCTTT.

The chain is built from TRBV9 and TRBJ1-1, with D possibly being TRBD1 (6 bases). This CDR3 is built from 15 residues. Germline V gene sequence: CDR1 SGDLS, CDR2 YYNGEE. The V and J ends lost 4 bases and 1 base respectively, with 14 bases between them. This CDR3 reads CASSLMGGQNTEAFF. CDR3 nucleotides: TGTGCCAGCAGCCTTATGGGGGGGCAGAACACTGAAGCTTTCTTT.

The CDR3 nucleotides are TGTGCCAGCACCGAGCTAACCACAGATACGCAGTATTTT. This sequence encodes CASTELTTDTQYF. The rearrangement joins TRBV27 to TRBJ2-3; D is ambiguous. Germline V gene data show CDR1 as MNHEY and CDR2 as SMNVEV (reference sequence). Trimming took 7 bases from V and 2 from J, leaving 10 bases between them. This CDR3 comprises 13 residues.

The rearrangement joins TRBV5-1 to TRBJ1-6; D is unclear. CDR3 length equals 14 residues. Trimming cost V 0 bases and J 9 bases, with 10 bases left between them. Germline V gene sequence: CDR1 SGHRS, CDR2 YFSETQ. The CDR3 bases are TGCGCCAGCAGCTTGGGGGTTATTGGTTCACCCCTCCACTTT. It translates to CASSLGVIGSPLHF.

This chain links TRBV5-1 with TRBJ1-1; 7 bases are shared with TRBD1. The CDR3 has 14 amino acids. Looked up from germline, CDR1 is SGHRS and CDR2 is YFSETQ. V dropped 0 bases and J dropped 7; count of bases not matched to a gene: 6. CDR3 region: CASSLAAGGLEAFF. The CDR3 DNA reads as TGCGCCAGCAGCTTGGCCGCAGGGGGACTTGAAGCTTTCTTT.

This clone was detected a few times. This chain links TRBV25-1 with TRBJ1-6; 7 nucleotides agree with TRBD1. Germline assignment: CDR1 MGHDK and CDR2 SYGVNS. Losses at the gene ends were 7 bases for V and 0 bases for J; bases not matched to a gene: 3. The CDR3 contains 15 residues. The CDR3 here is CASTDRSSYNSPLHF. The CDR3 nucleotides read TGTGCCAGCACGGACAGGAGCTCCTATAATTCACCCCTCCACTTT.

The chain couples TRBV18 to TRBJ1-1; no firm D call. V was cut by 4 bases and J by 1 base, with 7 bases left in between. Germline CDR1 is KGHSH and CDR2 is LQKENI. The CDR3 is 13 residues long. The CDR3 coding sequence is TGTGCCAGCTCACAGGGCCGGAACACTGAAGCTTTCTTT. Translated: CASSQGRNTEAFF.

The rearrangement uses TRBV27 and TRBJ2-5, with 10 nucleotides matching TRBD1. The germline gives CDR1 MNHEY, CDR2 SMNVEV (reference sequence). There are 15 residues in the CDR3. V lost 2 bases and J lost 5; bases outside the gene matches: 5. CDR3 nucleotide sequence: TGTGCCAGCAGTTTAGGGGGACAGGGGAGGGAGACCCAGTACTTC. Protein: CASSLGGQGRETQYF.

The chain uses TRBV6-1 and TRBJ2-5; possible D gene TRBD2, 7 bases. In germline, CDR1 is MNHNS, CDR2 SASEGT. The V and J ends lost 8 bases and 5 bases respectively, with 15 bases between them. The CDR3 is 13 residues long. For the CDR3, the DNA is TGTGCCAGCGAGGAGGGGGGGCCTGAGACCCAGTACTTC. Its protein is CASEEGGPETQYF.

The rearrangement links TRBV13 to TRBJ2-5, with 8 bases fitting TRBD1. Germline assignment: CDR1 PRHDT and CDR2 FYEKMQ (reference sequence). Trimming cost V 6 bases and J 1 base; bases outside gene matches: 4. CDR3 length: 14 residues. DNA for the CDR3: TGTGCCAGCAGTAGACAGGGGACCCAAGAGACCCAGTACTTC. This sequence encodes CASSRQGTQETQYF.

The V gene is TRBV18, the J gene TRBJ2-1; D gene unclear. The CDR3 extends over 16 amino acids. V was trimmed by 5 bases and J by 1 base, leaving 15 bases between them. Germline V gene data show CDR1 as KGHSH and CDR2 as LQKENI. For the CDR3, the DNA is TGTGCCAGCTCATCTTGGACGGGTCAATCCTACAATGAGCAGTTCTTC. This translates into CASSSWTGQSYNEQFF.

The J gene is TRBJ1-6, the V gene TRBV5-1; D remains ambiguous. The germline V and J ends were trimmed by 4 bases and 2 bases, with 7 bases remaining between them. There are 14 residues in the CDR3. The germline CDR1 and CDR2 sequences are SGHRS and YFSETQ. Written as DNA, the CDR3 is TGCGCCAGCAGCAGGGAACCCTATAATTCACCCCTCCACTTT. Protein product: CASSREPYNSPLHF.

This rearrangement joins TRBV6-4 to TRBJ2-3; 8 nucleotides match TRBD1. CDR1 is MRHNA, CDR2 SNTAGT, per germline. CDR3 length: 15 residues. Germline trimming cut 5 bases from V and 0 bases from J; bases unmatched to any gene: 4. The chain's CDR3 is CASSRTGTSTDTQYF. The CDR3 DNA reads as TGTGCCAGCAGTCGGACAGGGACTAGCACAGATACGCAGTATTTT.

This clone was recorded once. V usage is TRBV6-5 and J usage is TRBJ1-2; D unresolved. V lost 6 bases to trimming and J lost 8 bases, with 16 bases between them. Germline assignment: CDR1 MNHEY and CDR2 SVGAGI. The CDR3 totals 13 residues. CDR3 coding DNA: TGTGCCAGCAGCCGGGAATCACAGTTCGGCTACACCTTC. Translating gives CASSRESQFGYTF.

This chain connects TRBV15 to TRBJ1-1; D perhaps matches TRBD1 (5 bases). Germline CDR1 LNHNV, CDR2 YYDKDF (reference sequence). There are 13 residues in the CDR3. V was shortened by 3 bases and J by 11 bases, with 16 bases between the two germline ends. CDR3 amino acids: CATSRDASAGAFF. CDR3 DNA sequence: TGTGCCACCAGCAGGGACGCCTCCGCAGGGGCTTTCTTT.

The V gene is TRBV20-1, the J gene TRBJ1-1; the D is unclear. V was cut by 0 bases and J by 4 bases, with 3 bases left in between. The V gene's germline CDR1 is DFQATT and CDR2 SNEGSKA (reference sequence). This CDR3 is built from 11 residues. CDR3 coding DNA: TGCAGTGCTAGAGATACCACTGAAGCTTTCTTT. Amino acid sequence: CSARDTTEAFF.

The CDR3 coding sequence is TGTGCCAGCAGGAATAACGTAAACACTGAAGCTTTCTTT. Protein: CASRNNVNTEAFF. This chain links TRBV11-3 with TRBJ1-1; D remains unclear. With 6 bases removed from V and 2 bases from J, the gap between germline ends came to 10 bases. Germline V CDR1 and CDR2: SGHNT, YENEEA. The CDR3 covers 13 residues.

The rearrangement uses TRBV7-3 and TRBJ2-3; D not resolved. Trimming took off 4 bases at V and 6 bases at J, with 8 bases between the two ends. The CDR3 spans 12 residues. From germline, CDR1 is SGHTA and CDR2 FQGTGA. The CDR3 sequence: CASSSLGDTQYF. CDR3 DNA sequence: TGTGCCAGCAGCTCCCTAGGTGATACGCAGTATTTT.

This sequence joins TRBV29-1 and TRBJ2-5; 7 nucleotides agree with TRBD2. Germline V CDR1 and CDR2: SQVTM, ANQGSEA. The J segment lost 5 bases and the V segment lost 7 bases, leaving 10 bases of the junction unmatched. The CDR3 spans 13 residues. Here the CDR3 reads CSGVGTGGETQYF. In DNA form, the CDR3 reads TGCAGCGGTGTGGGGACCGGGGGGGAGACCCAGTACTTC.

DNA for the CDR3: TGTGCCAGCAGCTTCTCGGGACGAACGGGGAGTGAGCAGTTCTTC. This sequence encodes CASSFSGRTGSEQFF. This chain joins TRBV7-3 and TRBJ2-1; perhaps D is TRBD1 or TRBD2 (5 bases each). The CDR3 contains 15 residues. The ends were cut back, 3 bases at V and 9 bases at J, with 18 bases in the middle. CDR1 is SGHTA, CDR2 FQGTGA, per germline.

This clone was counted between two and nine times. The chain couples TRBV15 to TRBJ1-5, with D unclear. The CDR3 has 15 amino acids. CDR1 is LNHNV and CDR2 is YYDKDF in the germline V gene (reference sequence). With 4 bases removed from V and 4 bases from J, the gap between germline ends came to 14 bases. The CDR3 loop is CATSIYSGANQPQHF. The DNA for the CDR3 is TGTGCCACCAGCATATACTCAGGCGCTAATCAGCCCCAGCATTTT. The whole variable domain, remainder taken from reference TRBV15 and TRBJ1-5, is DAMVIQNPRYQVTQFGKPVTLSCSQTLNHNVMYWYQQKSSQAPKLLFHYYDKDFNNEADTPDNFQSRRPNTSFCFLDIRSPGLGDTAMYLCATSIYSGANQPQHFGDGTRLSIL.

The chain carries TRBV29-1 and TRBJ1-4, with 9 bases that match TRBD1. CDR1 SQVTM and CDR2 ANQGSEA come from the germline V gene. The CDR3 length is 16 residues. Trimming took 5 bases from V and 5 from J; bases not matched to a gene: 12. CDR3 nucleotide sequence: TGCAGCGTTAAAGTCTCCGGGACAGGGAAAAATGAAAAACTGTTTTTT. This gives the protein CSVKVSGTGKNEKLFF.